What follows describes a single T cell receptor beta chain. The antigen this receptor binds is unknown. Base qualities are not recorded, but no much larger clone differs from it by a single base. The source of the sample is a study of blood T cell repertoires in COVID-19 (dated by TCRdb to the early 2020s). In the study overall: Collaborator samples came from the United States, Italy and Spain and covered acute and convalescent phases of COVID-19. The material from the prospective study consisted of cDNA or gDNA derived from T cells, B-cell-depleted T cells, or PBMCs. Subjects who had been exposed to COVID-19, were actively infected with it, or had recovered from it provided the deeply sampled blood TCRbeta repertoires that made up the dataset. The repertoires were made available in a free public database intended to serve as a resource for research on the immune response to SARS-CoV-2. Samples came from the ongoing ImmuneRACE study (first 160 participants) plus 1,254 subjects from 6 global collaborators. The sample metadata nearly always contained a de-identified subject ID, COVID-19 status, age in years and sex. Where available, HLA class I and class II types were obtained from metadata supplied by the sample provider rather than from assay-based typing. Broader findings and caveats from the paper: The amount of clinical and demographic metadata varied by source and participant and was provided uncurated.

In Seattle, one collaborating source enrolled patients while the infection was active and tracked those patients longitudinally over the course of disease. Whole blood was collected in K2EDTA tubes by collaborating institutions according to the institutions' own protocols. For TCRbeta analysis, collaborators shipped samples in one of three forms: frozen whole blood, isolated PBMCs, or DNA extracted from either of those sample types. TCRbeta CDR3 regions were amplified from genomic DNA by means of the immunoSEQ Assay, a bias-controlled multiplex PCR. The published analysis was carried out like this. The number of nucleated cells in each sample was estimated by amplification of reference gene primers within the assay. Sequence reads were collapsed and filtered to measure the absolute abundance of every unique TCRbeta CDR3 rearrangement. For each sample, productive Simpson clonality was calculated as the square root of Simpson's diversity index over productive rearrangements. TCRdb took over this immuneACCESS table, retaining in-frame rearrangements with V and J assigned. Such tables are incomplete; in checked studies, under half of the missing clones stem from an unresolved V gene, and the remainder is unexplained. V and J calls and clone size are those listed in that table; D and trimming were worked out from the DNA. A total of around 49,000 clones appear in this sample, more than 80% of them only once. The ten most abundant clones make up roughly 1% of the sample.

Sequenced: peripheral blood. This clonotype was sampled from a man in his fifties or sixties with COVID-19, enrolled during active disease.

At the DNA level, the sequence is TGTGCCGCGAAAGACAGGACCTACGGAGAGCAGTACTTC. Its protein product is CAAKDRTYGEQYF. Recombination connected TRBV6-5 to TRBJ2-7, and possibly TRBD1, on 6 matching bases. V lost 11 bases and J lost 7 bases; the stretch between them is 21 bases long. Per the germline V gene, MNHEY is the CDR1 and SVGAGI is the CDR2. From its cysteine to its phenylalanine, the CDR3 spans 13 amino acids. Just the 39-base CDR3 DNA is kept, in frame starting at base 1.